The TCR beta chain under discussion was sequenced for a study of blood T cell repertoires in COVID-19. Overall study context: The samples span acute and convalescent COVID-19 from the United States, Italy and Spain. PBMCs, B-cell-depleted T cells, or T cells provided the cDNA or gDNA that made up the material.

The V end lost 5 bases, the J end lost 4 bases, and 18 bases lay between the germline ends. CDR1 and CDR2 from the germline V gene are SGHAT and FQDESV (reference sequence). The CDR3 contains 16 residues. In the source study's methods: Amplification with reference gene primers provided the estimates of nucleated cell counts. Only in-frame clones appear in the TCRdb table, and some are missing; sequencing was by immunoSEQ multiplex PCR. The DNA gave D and trimming, while V, J and clone size come from that table. The table has approximately 190,000 clones, just under 85% seen once. This clonotype originated in a woman aged 70-85 years with active or convalescent COVID-19. V and J are TRBV11-1 and TRBJ2-1; perhaps TRBD1 as D (6 bases). Input material: peripheral blood. The CDR3 DNA sequence: TGTGCCAGCAGCCGCGCCAGGGGTGCGTCGTACAATGAGCAGTTCTTC. Its translation: CASSRARGASYNEQFF.